The 30 T cell receptor beta chains given below trace back to one sample, sequenced in a study of OX40 agonist ivuxolimab in advanced cancers. Repertoires were generated with immunoSEQ multiplex PCR, while TCRdb's copy carries only in-frame clones and drops some. The sample comprises about 72,000 clones, 83% of which are singletons, and about 2.5% rests with the top ten. Sequenced here: CD4+ or CD8+ T cells sorted from blood, sampled in a trial of the OX40 agonist ivuxolimab. The receptors derive from an adult with an advanced solid tumor such as melanoma, head and neck, liver or kidney cancer.

The rearrangement joins TRBV6-1 to TRBJ2-7; 8 bases are a match to TRBD2. The CDR3 consists of 14 residues. Unmatched junction bases numbered 9, after V lost 2 bases and J lost 9 bases. Per germline, CDR1 MNHNS and CDR2 SASEGT. The CDR3 spells CASSELSGRLGQYF. CDR3 sequence (DNA): TGTGCCAGCAGTGAATTGAGCGGGAGATTGGGGCAGTACTTC.

This clone was recorded once. The rearrangement links TRBV7-2 to TRBJ2-7, with 8 nucleotides matching TRBD1. Germline V gives CDR1 SGHTA, CDR2 FQGNSA. The CDR3 length is 16 residues. V lost 4 bases to trimming and J lost 0 bases; unmatched junction nucleotides: 8. This CDR3 reads CASSSTGQVASYEQYF. The CDR3 DNA reads TGTGCCAGCAGCTCAACGGGACAGGTGGCCTCCTACGAGCAGTACTTC.

The rearrangement uses TRBV13 and TRBJ2-1; no clear D. This CDR3 comprises 14 residues. The V end lost 6 bases, the J end lost 5 bases, and 14 bases lay between the germline ends. Germline CDR1 and CDR2: PRHDT and FYEKMQ (reference sequence). CDR3 protein: CASRGRLADNEQFF. The CDR3 coding sequence is TGTGCCAGCAGAGGGCGACTGGCGGACAATGAGCAGTTCTTC. The full variable domain, its missing parts supplied by reference TRBV13 and TRBJ2-1, is AAGVIQSPRHLIKEKRETATLKCYPIPRHDTVYWYQQGPGQDPQFLISFYEKMQSDKGSIPDRFSAQQFSDYHSELNMSSLELGDSALYFCASRGRLADNEQFFGPGTRLTVL.

V and J are TRBV7-2 and TRBJ2-7; D might be TRBD1 (5 bases). The CDR3 contains 15 residues. The V gene lost 5 bases and the J gene lost 3 bases, with 17 bases spanning the gap. Per the germline V gene, CDR1 is SGHTA and CDR2 is FQGNSA. DNA of the CDR3: TGTGCCAGCAGCCAAGGGGTGGGTGGCAGCTACGAGCAGTACTTC. As protein: CASSQGVGGSYEQYF.

J is TRBJ2-3 and V is TRBV29-1; maybe TRBD2 (6 bases). CDR3 length: 16 residues. The germline V gene has CDR1 SQVTM and CDR2 ANQGSEA. V lost 1 base, J lost 4 bases, and 18 bases lay in between. The DNA for the CDR3 is TGCAGCGTTGAAGGGGGAGGCGCGACGGTACCAGATACGCAGTATTTT. Translated: CSVEGGGATVPDTQYF.

The genes are TRBV28 and TRBJ2-5, with 8 bases fitting TRBD2. Germline V gives CDR1 MDHEN, CDR2 SYDVKM. V lost 0 bases, J lost 2 bases, and 5 bases stayed unmatched. This CDR3 contains 16 residues. This chain's CDR3 is CASSLWGSGDQETQYF. DNA for the CDR3: TGTGCCAGCAGTTTATGGGGTAGCGGGGATCAAGAGACCCAGTACTTC.

This chain joins TRBV5-6 and TRBJ2-7; no clear D gene. Trimming stripped 3 bases from V and 2 bases from J, with 6 bases between. The CDR3 has 12 residues. CDR1 SGHDT and CDR2 YYEEEE come from the germline V gene. The CDR3 loop reads CASSSLPYEQYF. In DNA, the CDR3 is TGTGCCAGCAGCTCACTCCCCTACGAGCAGTACTTC.

This chain connects TRBV7-2 to TRBJ2-2, with TRBD2 matching over 14 bases. CDR3 length equals 15 residues. Per the germline V gene, CDR1 is SGHTA and CDR2 is FQGNSA. The ends lost 4 bases at V and 6 bases at J; junction bases unmatched: 1. DNA for the CDR3: TGTGCCAGCAGCTGGACTAGCGGGAGGTCCGGGGAGCTGTTTTTT. Translation gives CASSWTSGRSGELFF.

This clone has just a few counts. The rearrangement links TRBV10-1 to TRBJ1-2, with D possibly matching TRBD1 (6 bases). The CDR3 has 13 amino acids. V was cut by 5 bases and J by 8 bases, with 15 bases left in between. The germline V gene has CDR1 WNHNN and CDR2 SYGVQD (reference sequence). This CDR3 is CASSPGTSIGYTF. CDR3 bases: TGCGCCAGCAGTCCCGGGACATCGATAGGCTACACCTTC.

The CDR3 nucleotides are TGTGCCAGCAGCTTAGCCTCGGGAGCATCCGGGGAGCTGTTTTTT. Protein sequence: CASSLASGASGELFF. This rearrangement joins TRBV7-2 to TRBJ2-2, with D possibly matching TRBD2 (6 bases). This CDR3 spans 15 amino acids. V was clipped by 0 bases and J by 6 bases, with 11 bases between them. CDR1 and CDR2 (germline): SGHTA, FQGNSA.

With regard to this clone: Being one base from a much bigger clone, this may be a read error. V and J are TRBV5-4 and TRBJ2-7; TRBD2 matches 14 bases. The CDR3 totals 14 residues. CDR1 SGHNT and CDR2 YYREEE come from the germline V gene (reference sequence). The V segment lost 4 bases and the J segment 5 bases; nucleotides outside the gene matches: 2. CDR3 in DNA: TGTGCCAGCAGCGCGGGACTAGCGGGAGACGAGCAGTACTTC. Translation gives CASSAGLAGDEQYF.

V usage is TRBV27 and J usage is TRBJ1-4; 9 nucleotides agree with TRBD1. J gave up 5 bases and V 2 bases, and 3 bases lay outside the gene matches. CDR3 length: 15 residues. In germline, CDR1 is MNHEY, CDR2 SMNVEV (reference sequence). CDR3 coding DNA: TGTGCCAGCAGTTTAGGGACAGGGACCAATGAAAAACTGTTTTTT. It codes for CASSLGTGTNEKLFF. The entire variable domain, with the rest obtained from reference TRBV27 and TRBJ1-4, is as follows: EAQVTQNPRYLITVTGKKLTVTCSQNMNHEYMSWYRQDPGLGLRQIYYSMNVEVTDKGDVPEGYKVSRKEKRNFPLILESPSPNQTSLYFCASSLGTGTNEKLFFGSGTQLSVL.

The chain combines TRBV2 with TRBJ1-1; 7 bases line up with TRBD1. The CDR3 is 14 amino acids. Germline V gene lookup returns CDR1 SNHLY and CDR2 FYNNEI. V lost 4 bases to trimming and J lost 4 bases; unmatched junction nucleotides: 6. Here the CDR3 reads CASSGQGRGTEAFF. CDR3 nucleotide sequence: TGTGCCAGCAGTGGACAGGGAAGGGGCACTGAAGCTTTCTTT. The entire variable domain, with the rest obtained from reference TRBV2 and TRBJ1-1, is as follows: EPEVTQTPSHQVTQMGQEVILRCVPISNHLYFYWYRQILGQKVEFLVSFYNNEISEKSEIFDDQFSVERPDGSNFTLKIRSTKLEDSAMYFCASSGQGRGTEAFFGQGTRLTVV.

The sample holds one count of this clone. This rearrangement joins TRBV27 to TRBJ1-2; D is unclear. Between the trimmed V and J ends, which lost 6 bases and 1 base, there was a span of 15 bases. CDR3 length: 15 residues. In germline, CDR1 is MNHEY, CDR2 SMNVEV (reference sequence). CDR3 region: CASSLVIALNYGYTF. As DNA, the CDR3 is TGTGCCAGCAGCTTGGTTATTGCCCTTAACTATGGCTACACCTTC.

The chain recombines TRBV5-4 with TRBJ1-4, with TRBD1 as a possible D gene (5 bases). Per germline, CDR1 SGHNT and CDR2 YYREEE (reference sequence). This CDR3 contains 14 residues. Trimming removed 0 bases at V and 7 bases at J, with 10 bases between. The CDR3 spells CASSLEQGGEKLFF. Written as DNA, the CDR3 is TGTGCCAGCAGCTTGGAGCAGGGAGGTGAAAAACTGTTTTTT.

The genes are TRBV6-6 and TRBJ1-1; D is perhaps TRBD1 (5 bases). Germline lookup yields CDR1 MNHNY and CDR2 SVGAGI (reference sequence). This CDR3 spans 14 amino acids. V was pared by 0 bases and J by 1 base, with 6 bases between. In DNA, the CDR3 is TGTGCCAGCAGTTACTCGGGGGGGAACACTGAAGCTTTCTTT. Encoded protein: CASSYSGGNTEAFF.

In DNA, the CDR3 is TGTGCCTGGAGAACAGGGGCCCACAGCAATCAGCCCCAGCATTTT. It is translated as CAWRTGAHSNQPQHF. The chain combines TRBV30 with TRBJ1-5, with 7 bases fitting TRBD1. The CDR3 extends over 15 amino acids. Trimming took 3 bases from V and 1 from J; bases not matched to a gene: 6. CDR1 and CDR2 from the germline V gene are GTSNPN and SVGIG (reference sequence). The entire variable domain, with the rest obtained from reference TRBV30 and TRBJ1-5, is as follows: SQTIHQWPATLVQPVGSPLSLECTVEGTSNPNLYWYRQAAGRGLQLLFYSVGIGQISSEVPQNLSASRPQDRQFILSSKKLLLSDSGFYLCAWRTGAHSNQPQHFGDGTRLSIL.

The genes are TRBV9 and TRBJ2-1; D may correspond to TRBD1 or TRBD2 (5 bases each). Trimming took off 1 base at V and 5 bases at J, with 16 bases between the two ends. Germline V gene lookup returns CDR1 SGDLS and CDR2 YYNGEE. The CDR3 spans 16 residues. The CDR3: CASSVMGVYRNNEQFF. In DNA, the CDR3 is TGTGCCAGCAGCGTAATGGGGGTCTACAGGAACAATGAGCAGTTCTTC.

About this clone: Other DNA variants within this sample encode the same CDR3. V usage is TRBV7-2 and J usage is TRBJ2-1, with 8 bases identical to TRBD2. The CDR3 loop spans 13 amino acids. Germline CDR1 SGHTA, CDR2 FQGNSA. V trimming: 2 bases; J trimming: 6 bases; junction bases outside the gene matches: 0. The CDR3 DNA follows: TGTGCCAGCAGCTTAAGCGGGAGCAATGAGCAGTTCTTC. This sequence encodes CASSLSGSNEQFF.

The chain recombines TRBV11-2 with TRBJ2-7, with TRBD2 identical over 8 bases. CDR1 SGHAT and CDR2 FQNNGV come from the germline V gene. Trimming removed 4 bases from V and 2 bases from J; junction bases left unmatched: 1. The CDR3 is made up of 13 amino acids. In DNA form, the CDR3 reads TGTGCCAGCAGCTGGACTAGCCCCTACGAGCAGTACTTC. Protein sequence: CASSWTSPYEQYF.

This clone came up once. The gene calls are TRBV9 and TRBJ2-7, with TRBD1 identical over 9 bases. From germline, CDR1 is SGDLS and CDR2 YYNGEE. J lost 1 base, V lost 2 bases, and 10 bases had no gene match. CDR3 length equals 17 residues. CDR3 DNA sequence: TGTGCCAGCAGCGTCGGACAGGGGTTAAGCGGATCCTACGAGCAGTACTTC. Encoded protein: CASSVGQGLSGSYEQYF.

In DNA form, the CDR3 reads TGTGCCTGGAGTGCGGGGGACAGTGAAACCGAGCAGTACTTC. Amino acid sequence: CAWSAGDSETEQYF. The chain carries TRBV30 and TRBJ2-7; D possibly corresponds to TRBD1 (7 bases). The V and J ends lost 1 base and 6 bases respectively, with 16 bases between them. The CDR3 contains 14 residues. Germline-derived CDR1 and CDR2 are GTSNPN and SVGIG (reference sequence).

This chain links TRBV14 with TRBJ2-3; 8 nucleotides match TRBD2. The V gene end was trimmed by 0 bases and the J gene end by 6 bases; junction bases not matched to a gene: 8. The germline CDR1 and CDR2 sequences are SGHDN and FVKESK. This CDR3 has 16 residues. Written as DNA, the CDR3 is TGTGCCAGCAGCCAAGAGAGCGGGAGAATTTGGGATACGCAGTATTTT. Its translation: CASSQESGRIWDTQYF.

This chain links TRBV10-3 with TRBJ2-3; 9 bases line up with TRBD2. The V gene end was trimmed by 3 bases and the J gene end by 5 bases; junction bases not matched to a gene: 9. The CDR3 runs 16 residues. Germline loops: CDR1 ENHRY, CDR2 SYGVKD. CDR3 in DNA: TGTGCCATCAGTGATTGGTCTAGCGGGATCTTAGATACGCAGTATTTT. Translation gives CAISDWSSGILDTQYF.

The chain is built from TRBV28 and TRBJ1-1; no definite D call. Trimming removed 2 bases at V and 4 bases at J, with 11 bases between. CDR1 and CDR2 from the germline V gene are MDHEN and SYDVKM. There are 14 residues in the CDR3. This CDR3 is CASSLRPGVTEAFF. DNA for the CDR3: TGTGCCAGCAGTTTAAGACCAGGCGTCACTGAAGCTTTCTTT.

The rearrangement uses TRBV7-2 and TRBJ2-1; no clear D. V was trimmed by 2 bases and J by 6 bases, leaving 17 bases between them. Germline values: CDR1 SGHTA, CDR2 FQGNSA. The CDR3 sequence is 16 residues long. CDR3 loop: CASSLQFLRSRNEQFF. DNA of the CDR3: TGTGCCAGCAGCTTACAATTTCTCCGTTCCCGCAATGAGCAGTTCTTC.

The rearrangement uses TRBV29-1 and TRBJ2-1; possible D gene TRBD2, 5 bases. The CDR3 runs 12 residues. CDR1 and CDR2 (germline): SQVTM, ANQGSEA. As DNA, the CDR3 is TGCCGAGGGCGCAACTCCTACAATGAGCAGTTCTTC. It encodes CRGRNSYNEQFF.

The chain couples TRBV30 to TRBJ1-2; 7 bases align to TRBD1. Germline values: CDR1 GTSNPN, CDR2 SVGIG (reference sequence). The CDR3 length is 14 residues. After removal of 2 bases from V and 2 bases from J, the junction contained 5 bases not matched to a gene. The CDR3 coding sequence is TGTGCCTGGAGTAGGGAGGGGGCGAACTATGGCTACACCTTC. This gives the protein CAWSREGANYGYTF.

The J gene is TRBJ2-5, the V gene TRBV6-5; D is uncertain. The CDR3 is made up of 11 amino acids. V dropped 6 bases and J dropped 2 bases, with 4 bases sitting between them. CDR1 is MNHEY and CDR2 is SVGAGI in the germline V gene. Here the CDR3 DNA reads TGTGCCAGCAGCCGGCAAGAGACCCAGTACTTC. Residues: CASSRQETQYF.

V gene TRBV19 combines with J gene TRBJ2-2; no reliable D call. Trimming removed 7 bases from V and 0 bases from J, with 12 bases in between. Germline V gene data show CDR1 as LNHDA and CDR2 as SQIVND (reference sequence). The CDR3 runs to 15 residues. For the CDR3, the DNA is TGTGCCAGTAAGATTGTCGGCGCGAACACCGGGGAGCTGTTTTTT. Encoded protein: CASKIVGANTGELFF.